The subject of this entry is one TCR beta chain. This record comes from a study of blood T cell repertoires in COVID-19. Study-wide context: Sources were T cells, B-cell-depleted T cells, or PBMCs; the material itself was cDNA or gDNA.

This CDR3 comprises 12 residues. Trimming took off 5 bases at V and 2 bases at J, with 6 bases between the two ends. The germline V gene encodes CDR1 LNHNV and CDR2 YYDKDF (reference sequence). As handled by the study authors: Reference gene primer amplification gave estimated nucleated cell counts. Repertoires were generated with immunoSEQ multiplex PCR, while TCRdb's copy carries only in-frame clones and drops some. V and J calls plus clone size are reproduced from that table; the DNA served to infer D and trimming. This table holds around 300,000 clones, 80% to 95% found once. The sample comprised peripheral blood. The source is a woman under 40 with COVID-19, enrolled during active disease. V usage is TRBV15 and J usage is TRBJ1-1; D unclear. This CDR3 is CATSQINTEAFF. CDR3 nucleotides: TGTGCCACCAGCCAAATCAACACTGAAGCTTTCTTT.